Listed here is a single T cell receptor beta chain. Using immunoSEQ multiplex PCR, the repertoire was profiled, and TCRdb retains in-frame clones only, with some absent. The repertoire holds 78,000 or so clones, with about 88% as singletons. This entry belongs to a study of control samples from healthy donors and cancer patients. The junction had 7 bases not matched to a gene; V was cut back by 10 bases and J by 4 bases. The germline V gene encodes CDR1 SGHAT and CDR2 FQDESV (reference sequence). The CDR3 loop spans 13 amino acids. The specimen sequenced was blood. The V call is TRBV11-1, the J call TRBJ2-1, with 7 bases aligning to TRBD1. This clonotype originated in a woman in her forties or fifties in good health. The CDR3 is CANNRGQYNEQFF. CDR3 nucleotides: TGTGCCAACAACCGGGGACAGTACAATGAGCAGTTCTTC.